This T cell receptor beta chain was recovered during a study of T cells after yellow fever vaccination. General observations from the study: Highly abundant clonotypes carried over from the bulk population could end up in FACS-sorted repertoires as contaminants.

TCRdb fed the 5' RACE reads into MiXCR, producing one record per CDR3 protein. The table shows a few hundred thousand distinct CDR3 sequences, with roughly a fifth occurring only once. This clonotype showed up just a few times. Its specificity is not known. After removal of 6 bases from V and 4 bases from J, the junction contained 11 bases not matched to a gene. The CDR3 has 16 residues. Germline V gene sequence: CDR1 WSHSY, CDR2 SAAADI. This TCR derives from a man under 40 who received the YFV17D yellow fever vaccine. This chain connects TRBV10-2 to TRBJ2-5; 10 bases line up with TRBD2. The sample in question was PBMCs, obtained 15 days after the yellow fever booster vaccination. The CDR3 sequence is CASSPTLAGVIETQYF. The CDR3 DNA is TGCGCCAGCAGCCCCACGCTAGCGGGAGTGATAGAGACCCAGTACTTC.